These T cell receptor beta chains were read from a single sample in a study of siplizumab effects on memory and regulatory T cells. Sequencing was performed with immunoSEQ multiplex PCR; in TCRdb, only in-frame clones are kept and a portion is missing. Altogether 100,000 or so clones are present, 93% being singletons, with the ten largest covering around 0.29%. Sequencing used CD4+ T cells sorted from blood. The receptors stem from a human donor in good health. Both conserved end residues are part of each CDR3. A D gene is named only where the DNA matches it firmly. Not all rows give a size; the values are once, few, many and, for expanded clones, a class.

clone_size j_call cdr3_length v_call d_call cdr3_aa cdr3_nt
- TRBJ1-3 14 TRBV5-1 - CASSLGGSGNTIYF TGCGCCAGCAGCTTGGGGGGCTCTGGAAACACCATATATTTT
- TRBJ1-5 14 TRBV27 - CASSFRGSDQPQHF TGTGCCAGCAGTTTTCGGGGTTCCGATCAGCCCCAGCATTTT
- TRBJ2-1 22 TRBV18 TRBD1 CASSRRPRMGTGDKKSYNEQFF TGTGCCAGCTCACGCCGTCCGAGAATGGGGACAGGGGACAAAAAATCCTACAATGAGCAGTTCTTC
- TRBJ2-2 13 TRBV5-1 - CASSWTVIGELFF TGCGCCAGCAGCTGGACAGTTATCGGGGAGCTGTTTTTT
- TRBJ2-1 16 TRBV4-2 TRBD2 CASSQDPSGGANEQFF TGTGCCAGCAGCCAAGATCCCAGCGGGGGGGCCAATGAGCAGTTCTTC
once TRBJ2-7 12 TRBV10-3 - CATQTGKYEQYF TGTGCCACCCAAACGGGAAAGTACGAGCAGTACTTC
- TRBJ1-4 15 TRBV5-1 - CASSPGQQPERKLFF TGCGCCAGCAGCCCAGGACAGCAACCCGAAAGAAAACTGTTTTTT
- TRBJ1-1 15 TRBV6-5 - CASSSSVYVNTEAFF TGTGCCAGCAGTTCCTCGGTTTACGTGAACACTGAAGCTTTCTTT
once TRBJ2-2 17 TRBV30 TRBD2 CAWGYQREFRSTGELFF TGTGCCTGGGGCTATCAGCGGGAGTTCCGGAGCACCGGGGAGCTGTTTTTT
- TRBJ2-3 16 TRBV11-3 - CASSFQGGQVVDTQYF TGTGCCAGCAGCTTCCAGGGGGGGCAGGTGGTGGATACGCAGTATTTT
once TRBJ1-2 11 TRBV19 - CASTRGRGYTF TGTGCCAGTACCAGGGGCAGAGGCTACACCTTC
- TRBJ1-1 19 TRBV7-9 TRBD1 CASSSLRGQGSLVNTEAFF TGTGCCAGCAGCAGTTTACGCGGACAGGGGAGCCTAGTGAACACTGAAGCTTTCTTT
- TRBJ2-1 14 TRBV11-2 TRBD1 CASSRGTGPDEQFF TGTGCCAGCAGCCGGGGGACAGGGCCCGATGAGCAGTTCTTC
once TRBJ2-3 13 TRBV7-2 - CASSLRGANTQYF TGTGCCAGCAGCTTAAGGGGGGCGAATACGCAGTATTTT
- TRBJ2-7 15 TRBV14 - CASSPGMGGAYEQYF TGTGCCAGCAGCCCGGGGATGGGGGGAGCCTACGAGCAGTACTTC
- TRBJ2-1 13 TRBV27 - CASSLSGDNEQFF TGTGCCAGCAGTTTATCTGGGGACAATGAGCAGTTCTTC
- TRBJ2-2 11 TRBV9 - CASSVTGELFF TGTGCCAGCAGCGTAACCGGGGAGCTGTTTTTT
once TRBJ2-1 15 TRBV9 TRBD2 CASSVGTSGNNEQFF TGTGCCAGCAGCGTAGGGACTAGCGGGAACAATGAGCAGTTCTTC
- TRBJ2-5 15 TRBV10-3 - CAISESTAILGTQYF TGTGCCATCAGTGAGTCGACCGCTATTCTAGGGACCCAGTACTTC
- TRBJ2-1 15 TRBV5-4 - CASSLYSGARNEQFF TGTGCCAGCAGCTTGTACTCGGGAGCGCGCAATGAGCAGTTCTTC
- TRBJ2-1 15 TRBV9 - CASSGPGVPIDEQFF TGTGCCAGCAGCGGCCCAGGGGTCCCTATCGATGAGCAGTTCTTC
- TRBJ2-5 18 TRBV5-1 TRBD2 CASSLDPAGGPYRETQYF TGCGCCAGCAGCTTGGACCCAGCGGGAGGGCCTTACAGAGAGACCCAGTACTTC
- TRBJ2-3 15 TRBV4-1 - CASSRDEGTTDTQYF TGCGCCAGCAGCCGGGACGAAGGGACCACAGATACGCAGTATTTT
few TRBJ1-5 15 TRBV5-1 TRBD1 CASSFSGQGNQPQHF TGCGCCAGCAGCTTCTCGGGACAGGGGAATCAGCCCCAGCATTTT
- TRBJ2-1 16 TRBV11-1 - CASSRRGSYNVGEQFF TGTGCCAGCAGCCGCAGGGGATCTTACAATGTCGGGGAGCAGTTCTTC
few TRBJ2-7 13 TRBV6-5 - CASSRGTNYEQYF TGTGCCAGCTCGAGGGGAACTAATTACGAGCAGTACTTC
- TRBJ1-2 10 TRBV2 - CASSESGYTF TGTGCCAGCAGCGAATCTGGCTACACCTTC
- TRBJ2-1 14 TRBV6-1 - CASSEEVALNEQFF TGTGCCAGCAGTGAAGAGGTAGCGCTGAATGAGCAGTTCTTC
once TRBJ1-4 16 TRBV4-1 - CASSEGSGLVNEKLFF TGCGCCAGCAGCGAGGGTAGCGGACTAGTTAATGAAAAACTGTTTTTT
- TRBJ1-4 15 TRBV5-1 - CASSLEPVGDEKLFF TGCGCCAGCAGCTTGGAGCCCGTCGGGGATGAAAAACTGTTTTTT
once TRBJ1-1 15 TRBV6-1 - CASSSGTDQTTEAFF TGTGCCAGCAGCTCGGGGACGGATCAAACTACTGAAGCTTTCTTT
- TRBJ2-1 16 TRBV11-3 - CASSLGIGQAYNEQFF TGTGCCAGCAGCTTAGGAATTGGCCAGGCCTACAATGAGCAGTTCTTC
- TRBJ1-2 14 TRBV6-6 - CASSYSMRGRGYTF TGTGCCAGCAGTTACTCAATGCGAGGGAGAGGCTACACCTTC
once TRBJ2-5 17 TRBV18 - CASSLLDSEALQETQYF TGTGCCAGCTCCCTCCTTGACAGCGAGGCACTTCAAGAGACCCAGTACTTC
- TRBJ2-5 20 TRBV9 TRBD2 CASSVGIGTSGGAYQETQYF TGTGCCAGCAGCGTAGGGATCGGGACTAGCGGGGGGGCCTATCAAGAGACCCAGTACTTC
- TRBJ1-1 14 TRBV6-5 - CASSYSSLNTEAFF TGTGCCAGCAGTTACTCGAGCTTGAACACTGAAGCTTTCTTT
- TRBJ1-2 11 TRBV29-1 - CSVVGAHGYTF TGCAGCGTTGTGGGGGCGCATGGCTACACCTTC
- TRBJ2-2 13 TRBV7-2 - CASSVSNTGELFF TGTGCCAGCAGCGTCTCGAACACCGGGGAGCTGTTTTTT
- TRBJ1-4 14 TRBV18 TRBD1 CASSPDRGREKLFF TGTGCCAGCTCACCCGACAGGGGGCGGGAAAAACTGTTTTTT
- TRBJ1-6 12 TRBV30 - CAWNRLGSPLHF TGTGCCTGGAATCGTTTGGGTTCACCCCTCCACTTT
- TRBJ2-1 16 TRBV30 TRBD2 CAWGGGTSGTRGEQFF TGTGCCTGGGGTGGGGGGACTAGCGGGACCCGGGGTGAGCAGTTCTTC
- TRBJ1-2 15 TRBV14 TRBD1 CASSQDRGITYGYTF TGTGCCAGCAGCCAGGACAGGGGGATCACCTATGGCTACACCTTC
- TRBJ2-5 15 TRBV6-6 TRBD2 CASSIIAGGGETQYF TGTGCCAGCAGTATTATAGCGGGAGGGGGAGAGACCCAGTACTTC
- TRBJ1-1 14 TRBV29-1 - CSVEGRWQSTEAFF TGCAGCGTTGAAGGTCGGTGGCAAAGCACTGAAGCTTTCTTT
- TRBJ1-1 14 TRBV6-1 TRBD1 CASSTGTGSTEAFF TGTGCCAGCAGTACCGGGACAGGGAGTACTGAAGCTTTCTTT